A selection of T cell receptor beta chains follows, all from one sample in a study of blood T cells in healthy people across ages. TCRdb recomputed calls from the 5' RACE reads with MiXCR, one row per CDR3 protein. The repertoire consists of 1.5 million to 1.9 million distinct CDR3 sequences, with around 40% occurring once and the leading ten covering about 4%. Specimen: blood. Receptor source: a woman aged 18-29 years in good health. Both conserved end residues are part of each CDR3.

len: 14; j_gene: TRBJ1-1; v_gene: TRBV27; CDR3aa: CASSFGPGNTEAFF
len: 14; j_gene: TRBJ2-3; v_gene: TRBV7-2; CDR3aa: CASSKGQYTDTQYF
len: 13; j_gene: TRBJ1-2; v_gene: TRBV6-5; CDR3aa: CASARNRGYGYTF
len: 15; j_gene: TRBJ2-3; v_gene: TRBV7-2; CDR3aa: CASSPDRVGTDTQYF
len: 13; j_gene: TRBJ2-6; v_gene: TRBV9; CDR3aa: CASDRGGANVLTF
len: 17; j_gene: TRBJ2-3; v_gene: TRBV20-1; CDR3aa: CSASPPTSVTSTDTQYF
len: 15; j_gene: TRBJ2-1; v_gene: TRBV7-3; CDR3aa: CASSVTSGRLNEQFF
len: 13; j_gene: TRBJ2-5; v_gene: TRBV2; CDR3aa: CATHSPDQETQYF
len: 14; j_gene: TRBJ1-1; v_gene: TRBV5-1; CDR3aa: CASSLPSSKTEAFF
len: 14; j_gene: TRBJ2-1; v_gene: TRBV3-1; CDR3aa: CASSQVLVGVEQFF
len: 13; j_gene: TRBJ2-3; v_gene: TRBV4-1; CDR3aa: CASSQPPGGTQYF
len: 14; j_gene: TRBJ2-1; v_gene: TRBV20-1; CDR3aa: CSARLLAAPNEQFF
len: 18; j_gene: TRBJ2-2; v_gene: TRBV4-3; CDR3aa: CASSQDRRAGVNTGELFF
len: 17; j_gene: TRBJ2-3; v_gene: TRBV14; CDR3aa: CASSLSPTGGPTDTQYF
len: 17; j_gene: TRBJ2-3; v_gene: TRBV7-2; CDR3aa: CASSLGPGTSITDTQYF
len: 14; j_gene: -; v_gene: TRBV9; CDR3aa: CASSVAGRGTEQYF
len: 13; j_gene: TRBJ2-7; v_gene: TRBV29-1; CDR3aa: CSVEDSLQEAQYF
len: 15; j_gene: TRBJ2-7; v_gene: TRBV11-2; CDR3aa: CASSLELERVYEQYF
len: 16; j_gene: TRBJ1-5; v_gene: TRBV20-1; CDR3aa: CSATDREIMGDQPQHF
len: 14; j_gene: TRBJ1-2; v_gene: TRBV20-1; CDR3aa: CSARVGGRFYGYTF
len: 14; j_gene: TRBJ2-3; v_gene: TRBV12-5; CDR3aa: CASGFGRDTDTQYF
len: 15; j_gene: TRBJ1-2; v_gene: TRBV6-2/TRBV6-3; CDR3aa: CASSYSILESYGYTF
len: 15; j_gene: TRBJ2-3; v_gene: TRBV4-3; CDR3aa: CASSQPRVSTDTQYF
len: 13; j_gene: TRBJ2-5; v_gene: TRBV7-9; CDR3aa: CASNYLVGNEQYF
len: 16; j_gene: TRBJ2-2; v_gene: TRBV5-1; CDR3aa: CASTTRQVSFSGELFF
len: 14; j_gene: TRBJ1-2; v_gene: TRBV12-3/TRBV12-4; CDR3aa: CASSLGAKNYGYTF
len: 16; j_gene: TRBJ2-7; v_gene: TRBV29-1; CDR3aa: CSVGRAGGITYNEQYF
len: 14; j_gene: TRBJ2-7; v_gene: TRBV10-3; CDR3aa: CAIRDRENLYEQYF
len: 13; j_gene: TRBJ1-2; v_gene: TRBV24-1; CDR3aa: CATSDRYNYGYTF
len: 13; j_gene: TRBJ2-2; v_gene: TRBV6-1; CDR3aa: CASKGLNTGELFF
len: 12; j_gene: TRBJ2-7; v_gene: TRBV29-1; CDR3aa: CSGRANSYEQYF
len: 13; j_gene: TRBJ1-5; v_gene: TRBV12-3/TRBV12-4; CDR3aa: CASSTGSGGPQHF
len: 13; j_gene: TRBJ1-2; v_gene: TRBV20-1; CDR3aa: CSASRDRPYGYTF
len: 16; j_gene: TRBJ2-7; v_gene: TRBV6-2/TRBV6-3; CDR3aa: CASSYGSLRFIYEQYF
len: 14; j_gene: TRBJ2-3; v_gene: TRBV5-5; CDR3aa: CASGRGTVTDTQYF
len: 14; j_gene: TRBJ2-7; v_gene: TRBV12-3/TRBV12-4; CDR3aa: CASNPLGVPYEQYF
len: 15; j_gene: TRBJ2-7; v_gene: TRBV7-2; CDR3aa: CASSLGVSYSYEQYF
len: 16; j_gene: TRBJ1-1; v_gene: TRBV6-5; CDR3aa: CASREFLGTPNTEAFF
len: 16; j_gene: TRBJ2-3; v_gene: TRBV7-2; CDR3aa: CASSSDEHRITDTQYF
len: 13; j_gene: TRBJ1-2; v_gene: TRBV29-1; CDR3aa: CSPNLIRGNGYTF
len: 13; j_gene: TRBJ2-7; v_gene: TRBV2; CDR3aa: CASSAGQGREQYF
len: 15; j_gene: TRBJ2-3; v_gene: TRBV28; CDR3aa: CASSLGGAGTDTQYF
len: 15; j_gene: TRBJ2-7; v_gene: TRBV29-1; CDR3aa: CSVAPTMGAAYEQYF
len: 14; j_gene: TRBJ2-1; v_gene: TRBV27; CDR3aa: CASSSRTGPDEQFF
len: 15; j_gene: TRBJ1-1; v_gene: TRBV7-8; CDR3aa: CASSLAIGGNSKAFF
len: 13; j_gene: TRBJ1-1; v_gene: TRBV29-1; CDR3aa: CSVKGQLNTEAFF
len: 16; j_gene: -; v_gene: TRBV29-1; CDR3aa: CSVEDGGTSSYNEQYF
len: 15; j_gene: TRBJ1-1; v_gene: TRBV28; CDR3aa: CASLNGGPKNTEAFF
len: 15; j_gene: TRBJ2-3; v_gene: TRBV4-2; CDR3aa: CASSHEGRSTDTQYF
len: 12; j_gene: TRBJ2-2; v_gene: TRBV2; CDR3aa: CASSGDTGELFF
len: 14; j_gene: TRBJ2-2; v_gene: TRBV2; CDR3aa: CASSPESYAGELFF
len: 14; j_gene: TRBJ1-2; v_gene: TRBV9; CDR3aa: CASSAPVIGLPYTF
len: 13; j_gene: TRBJ1-5; v_gene: TRBV20-1; CDR3aa: CSASVDNNQPQHF
len: 16; j_gene: TRBJ2-1; v_gene: TRBV15; CDR3aa: CATSRTPQRGLNEQFF